The rows below give T cell receptor beta chains drawn from one sample of a study of CD4 and CD8 cells across lung adenocarcinoma regions. One entry per CDR3 protein results from TCRdb running MiXCR on the PCR reads. The sample lists tens of thousands of distinct CDR3 sequences; 40% to 50% were seen once. The sequencing input was CD8+ T cells from the center of a lung tumor. All receptors come from a male donor with lung adenocarcinoma. The CD4 and CD8 labels of this study may be unreliable. CDR3s leave out the opening cysteine and the closing phenylalanine or tryptophan.

>TRBJ2-5|TRBV6-1
ASGGAPGICEAQY
>TRBJ2-5|TRBV6-5
ASSYTQGGGTQY
>TRBJ2-4|TRBV7-2
VRGLRARDIQY
>TRBJ2-1|TRBV9
ASSGPSDSYNEQF
>TRBJ1-5|TRBV6-1
AGSTGDSNQPQH
>TRBJ2-7|TRBV4-2
ASSLLSGTGDTYEQY
>TRBJ2-6|TRBV6-5
ASSYSPFGGTGANVLT
>TRBJ2-4|TRBV10-2
GGRGLGATNIQY
>TRBJ2-6|TRBV4-1
ASSQDPGFLTGANVLT
>TRBJ2-1|TRBV11-2
ASSPGRGTGTSDEQF
>NA|TRBV6-4
ASSDSSRLSEQY
>TRBJ1-2|TRBV6-6
ASSPGTGLNYGYT
>TRBJ2-3|TRBV6-1
ASSPTSARTDTQY
>TRBJ2-5|TRBV6-2/TRBV6-3
ASSYSTPLAGQETQY
>TRBJ2-1|TRBV6-1
ASRDLGGEQF
>NA|TRBV10-1
ASSEGGLARETQY
>NA|TRBV5-1
ASSLDPFVETQY
>NA|TRBV7-2
ASSGRGGAYNEQF
>TRBJ2-3|TRBV6-5
ASSYDHADTQY
>NA|TRBV7-6
ASSQGVGNQETQY